The clone carrying this T cell receptor beta chain was detected only a few times. Antigen unknown. After isolation, RNA underwent reverse transcription to generate cDNA as the sequencing template. The table came from immunoSEQ multiplex PCR; TCRdb's copy has only in-frame clones and leaves some out. The sample has around 150,000 clones; around two thirds are singletons. The sample is drawn from a study of CD8+ T cells in alopecia areata. Whole-study findings and limits: Possibly because of HLA-related factors, TCR sharing was less clear across patients than in mice. Normal skin's resident alphabeta T cells are also sequenced in scalp samples.

The TCR comes from a human donor in good health. What was sequenced was CD8+ T cells sorted from blood.

CDR3 nucleotide sequence: TGCAGCGTTGATGGGGTAGCGGGAAGCCTCTACAATGAGCAGTTCTTC. Protein product: CSVDGVAGSLYNEQFF. J is TRBJ2-1 and V is TRBV29-1; 8 bases agree with TRBD2. The CDR3 contains 16 residues. In germline, CDR1 is SQVTM, CDR2 ANQGSEA. With 3 bases clipped from V and 3 bases from J, the junction kept 10 bases outside the gene matches.